The 32 T cell receptor beta chains below come from one sample, sequenced in a study of control samples from healthy donors and cancer patients. Assay used: immunoSEQ multiplex PCR; TCRdb lists only in-frame clones, some missing. The top ten hold about 0.64% of the sample, which has roughly 150,000 clones, around 90% seen once. Sequencing input: blood. The receptors come from a woman in her thirties in good health.

The chain links TRBV6-4 to TRBJ2-3; 8 nucleotides align to TRBD2. This CDR3 is 15 amino acids long. V dropped 0 bases and J dropped 4; count of bases not matched to a gene: 3. Germline V gene data show CDR1 as MRHNA and CDR2 as SNTAGT. In nucleotides, the CDR3 is TGTGCCAGCAGTGACTCTGCGGGAGGCTCAGATACGCAGTATTTT. Translated, it gives CASSDSAGGSDTQYF.

CDR3 nucleotide sequence: TGCAGTGCTAGTAATACTCATCGGGGGCCCCTCCACTTT. This encodes CSASNTHRGPLHF. This sequence joins TRBV20-1 and TRBJ1-6; maybe TRBD1 (5 bases). V lost 3 bases to trimming and J lost 13 bases, with 16 bases between them. Per germline, CDR1 DFQATT and CDR2 SNEGSKA (reference sequence). This CDR3 spans 13 amino acids.

This clone was seen only a few times. The chain carries TRBV7-6 and TRBJ1-5, with TRBD1 as a possible D gene (5 bases). Germline values: CDR1 SGHVS, CDR2 FNYEAQ. The CDR3 runs 13 residues. Trimming stripped 5 bases from V and 3 bases from J, with 8 bases between. In nucleotides, the CDR3 is TGTGCCAGCAGCCCGGACAACAATCAGCCCCAGCATTTT. Translating it yields CASSPDNNQPQHF.

The chain joins TRBV3-1 (or the pseudogene TRBV3-2) to TRBJ2-3, with D uncertain. Germline V lookup: CDR1 LGHDT, CDR2 YNNKEL (reference sequence). The CDR3 sequence is 13 residues long. The V end lost 2 bases, the J end lost 4 bases, and 7 bases lay between the germline ends. In nucleotides, the CDR3 is TGTGCCAGCAGCCAACTCTCCGCAGATACGCAGTATTTT. Residues: CASSQLSADTQYF.

This chain connects TRBV14 to TRBJ2-7; 10 nucleotides align to TRBD2. CDR3 size: 17 residues. Losses at the gene ends were 4 bases for V and 7 bases for J; bases not matched to a gene: 16. Germline V gives CDR1 SGHDN, CDR2 FVKESK. The CDR3 loop is CASSPQREGWATGEQYF. CDR3 DNA sequence: TGTGCCAGCAGCCCCCAGCGGGAGGGCTGGGCTACAGGAGAGCAGTACTTC.

This chain links TRBV2 with TRBJ2-3, with 8 positions matching TRBD2. CDR3 length: 15 residues. The germline CDR1 and CDR2 sequences are SNHLY and FYNNEI. V lost 3 bases, J lost 0 bases, and 2 bases stayed unmatched. The CDR3 sequence: CASSDGRASTDTQYF. The CDR3 bases are TGTGCCAGCAGTGACGGGAGGGCTAGCACAGATACGCAGTATTTT.

V gene TRBV3-1 (or the pseudogene TRBV3-2) combines with J gene TRBJ2-3; TRBD1 agrees at 7 bases. Germline loops: CDR1 LGHDT, CDR2 YNNKEL (reference sequence). Trimming at V came to 4 bases and at J to 2 bases, leaving 6 bases not matched to a gene. The CDR3 extends over 15 amino acids. The CDR3 DNA follows: TGTGCCAGCAGCCCGTCCAGGGGGTTCACAGATACGCAGTATTTT. It codes for CASSPSRGFTDTQYF.

This clone was found once. The chain carries TRBV28 and TRBJ2-1, with D possibly TRBD1 on 6 matching bases. The germline V gene has CDR1 MDHEN and CDR2 SYDVKM. The CDR3 totals 18 residues. Trimming shortened V by 3 bases and J by 7 bases, and 25 bases separated the two germline ends. The CDR3 bases are TGTGCCAGCAGTTTCCCCTCCTCACAGAGGGGGAATATGAATGAGCAGTTCTTC. It encodes CASSFPSSQRGNMNEQFF.

J is TRBJ2-3 and V is TRBV3-1 (or the pseudogene TRBV3-2), with 13 positions matching TRBD2. Germline V gene lookup returns CDR1 LGHDT and CDR2 YNNKEL (reference sequence). The CDR3 spans 15 residues. V lost 4 bases, J lost 3 bases, and 1 base stayed unmatched. CDR3 residues: CASSLTSGRTDTQYF. CDR3 sequence (DNA): TGTGCCAGCAGCCTGACTAGCGGGAGGACAGATACGCAGTATTTT.

The chain carries TRBV28 and TRBJ1-3, with a weak D call TRBD1 (5 bases). The V gene's germline CDR1 is MDHEN and CDR2 SYDVKM. The CDR3 is 14 amino acids. CDR3 sequence reads: CAVGESGSGNTIYF. In DNA, the CDR3 is TGTGCTGTGGGGGAGTCTGGGTCTGGAAACACCATATATTTT.

The chain couples TRBV2 to TRBJ1-4; 7 nucleotides align to TRBD1. The J segment lost 8 bases and the V segment lost 6 bases, leaving 9 bases of the junction unmatched. The CDR3 consists of 14 residues. Germline lookup yields CDR1 SNHLY and CDR2 FYNNEI. The CDR3 is CASRGDRVGEKLFF. The CDR3, as DNA: TGTGCCAGCAGGGGCGACAGGGTAGGCGAAAAACTGTTTTTT. Together with reference TRBV2 and TRBJ1-4, the CDR3 gives the full variable domain: EPEVTQTPSHQVTQMGQEVILRCVPISNHLYFYWYRQILGQKVEFLVSFYNNEISEKSEIFDDQFSVERPDGSNFTLKIRSTKLEDSAMYFCASRGDRVGEKLFFGSGTQLSVL.

The rearrangement uses TRBV28 and TRBJ2-1, with 7 bases that match TRBD1. Germline CDR1 is MDHEN and CDR2 is SYDVKM. V was clipped by 5 bases and J by 4 bases; unmatched bases: 8. This CDR3 spans 15 amino acids. CDR3 residues: CASSKPQGWYNEQFF. Here the CDR3 DNA reads TGTGCCAGCAGTAAACCACAGGGGTGGTACAATGAGCAGTTCTTC.

The chain uses TRBV5-6 and TRBJ1-2; D perhaps matches TRBD1 (5 bases). This CDR3 comprises 13 residues. Germline-derived CDR1 and CDR2 are SGHDT and YYEEEE. V was cut by 4 bases and J by 4 bases, with 11 bases left in between. The CDR3 coding sequence is TGTGCCAGCAGCCCGACAGCTTTCTATGGCTACACCTTC. Its translation is CASSPTAFYGYTF.

The genes are TRBV19 and TRBJ1-5; 8 nucleotides match TRBD1. Per the germline V gene, CDR1 is LNHDA and CDR2 is SQIVND (reference sequence). J lost 1 base, V lost 3 bases, and 8 bases had no gene match. The CDR3 runs 17 residues. CDR3 amino acids: CASSIFGGQGSNQPQHF. In DNA, the CDR3 is TGTGCCAGTAGTATTTTTGGTGGACAGGGAAGCAATCAGCCCCAGCATTTT.

CDR3 sequence reads: CASSYGGDYGYTF. CDR3 sequence (DNA): TGTGCCAGCAGTTACGGGGGGGACTATGGCTACACCTTC. The chain recombines TRBV6-2 or TRBV6-3 with TRBJ1-2, with a possible D match to TRBD1 (5 bases). Trimming stripped 2 bases from V and 3 bases from J, with 7 bases between. Germline CDR1 reads MNHEY; CDR2 reads SVGEGT. The CDR3 totals 13 residues.

The genes are TRBV2 and TRBJ2-6; unclear D gene. V gave up 7 bases and J gave up 0 bases, with 7 bases separating them. The germline V gene encodes CDR1 SNHLY and CDR2 FYNNEI. The CDR3 is 14 amino acids. The CDR3, as DNA: TGTGCCAGCAAGTCCTACTCTGGGGCCAACGTCCTGACTTTC. Protein sequence: CASKSYSGANVLTF.

The CDR3: CASSGTGIPLETQYF. In DNA, the CDR3 is TGTGCCAGCAGTGGTACCGGGATCCCCCTAGAGACCCAGTACTTC. The chain joins TRBV9 to TRBJ2-5; tentatively, D is TRBD2 (5 bases). The CDR3 extends over 15 amino acids. Germline CDR1 SGDLS, CDR2 YYNGEE. With 5 bases removed from V and 4 bases from J, the gap between germline ends came to 18 bases.

Only one count was recorded for this clone. The V and J genes are TRBV28 and TRBJ2-3; 8 nucleotides agree with TRBD2. V was pared by 3 bases and J by 4 bases, with 6 bases of the junction left unmatched. This CDR3 is 15 amino acids long. Germline values: CDR1 MDHEN, CDR2 SYDVKM. This chain's CDR3 is CASSLGGRSPDTQYF. For the CDR3, the DNA is TGTGCCAGCAGTTTGGGCGGGAGGAGTCCAGATACGCAGTATTTT.

J is TRBJ1-2 and V is TRBV30, with 7 positions matching TRBD1. V gave up 0 bases and J gave up 5 bases; unmatched junction bases: 3. CDR1 is GTSNPN, CDR2 SVGIG, per germline (reference sequence). This CDR3 region has 13 residues. For the CDR3, the DNA is TGTGCCTGGAGTGTAAACAGGGGTTATGGCTACACCTTC. This translates into CAWSVNRGYGYTF.

The gene calls are TRBV12-3 or TRBV12-4 and TRBJ2-1; D is ambiguous. There are 12 residues in the CDR3. The V and J ends lost 2 bases and 9 bases respectively, with 8 bases between them. CDR3 in DNA: TGTGCCAGCAGTTTAATGGAGATTGAGCAGTTCTTC. It is translated as CASSLMEIEQFF.

The rearrangement uses TRBV3-1 (or the pseudogene TRBV3-2) and TRBJ2-7; D unresolved. There are 14 residues in the CDR3. Trimming removed 7 bases from V and 0 bases from J, with 13 bases in between. Germline V gene lookup returns CDR1 LGHDT and CDR2 YNNKEL (reference sequence). CDR3 residues: CASTYSAGSYEQYF. The CDR3 coding sequence is TGTGCCAGCACCTACTCGGCCGGCTCCTACGAGCAGTACTTC.

The chain uses TRBV4-2 and TRBJ2-7, with D possibly TRBD2 on 6 matching bases. The CDR3 is 16 residues long. The germline V and J ends were trimmed by 4 bases and 0 bases, with 16 bases remaining between them. Germline V gives CDR1 LGHNA, CDR2 YNFKEQ. CDR3 nucleotide sequence: TGTGCCAGCAGCCTAGGGTCGGGGGACGGCTCCTACGAGCAGTACTTC. Protein: CASSLGSGDGSYEQYF.

This clone was seen only a few times. This chain links TRBV7-3 with TRBJ2-1, with TRBD2 identical over 8 bases. CDR3 length: 15 amino acids. Germline trimming cut 0 bases from V and 8 bases from J; bases unmatched to any gene: 6. CDR1 is SGHTA and CDR2 is FQGTGA in the germline V gene. CDR3: CASSLTGTRDHEQFF. DNA of the CDR3: TGTGCCAGCAGCTTAACCGGGACTAGAGACCATGAGCAGTTCTTC.

The chain carries TRBV6-4 and TRBJ2-3; 12 bases align to TRBD1. The germline gives CDR1 MRHNA, CDR2 SNTAGT. The CDR3 is made up of 15 amino acids. V lost 6 bases to trimming and J lost 2 bases; unmatched junction nucleotides: 3. Here the CDR3 DNA reads TGTGCCAGCAGCTCGGGACAGGGGGCCACAGATACGCAGTATTTT. Translating it yields CASSSGQGATDTQYF.

The genes are TRBV19 and TRBJ2-1; 8 bases line up with TRBD2. V gave up 3 bases and J gave up 4 bases; unmatched junction bases: 5. This CDR3 region has 15 residues. Germline V gene data show CDR1 as LNHDA and CDR2 as SQIVND (reference sequence). The CDR3: CASSMRLAGYNEQFF. The CDR3 nucleotides are TGTGCCAGTAGTATGAGGCTAGCGGGTTACAATGAGCAGTTCTTC.

V usage is TRBV7-9 and J usage is TRBJ1-5; maybe TRBD1 (5 bases). V lost 6 bases and J 4 bases, leaving 10 bases between the germline ends. Germline V gene data show CDR1 as SEHNR and CDR2 as FQNEAQ (reference sequence). This CDR3 contains 13 residues. CDR3 loop: CASRRGPNQPQHF. The CDR3 bases are TGTGCCAGCAGGCGGGGACCAAATCAGCCCCAGCATTTT. The variable domain in full, with the rest retrieved from reference TRBV7-9 and TRBJ1-5, is DTGVSQNPRHKITKRGQNVTFRCDPISEHNRLYWYRQTLGQGPEFLTYFQNEAQLEKSRLLSDRFSAERPKGSFSTLEIQRTEQGDSAMYLCASRRGPNQPQHFGDGTRLSIL.

This chain uses TRBV6-6 with TRBJ2-7; 9 bases fit TRBD1. This CDR3 comprises 15 residues. Germline V CDR1 and CDR2: MNHNY, SVGAGI (reference sequence). The trim removed 7 bases at V and 5 bases at J, leaving 12 bases unmatched. The DNA of the CDR3 is TGTGCCAGCAAAGGTCCGGGACAGGGCAACCACGAGCAGTACTTC. Translated, it gives CASKGPGQGNHEQYF.

The chain joins TRBV28 to TRBJ1-5; TRBD1 matches at 7 bases. Germline V gene sequence: CDR1 MDHEN, CDR2 SYDVKM. CDR3 length equals 20 residues. Trimming took 7 bases from V and 0 from J; bases not matched to a gene: 21. CDR3 sequence (DNA): TGTGCCAGCACGATACGATATGGACAGGCCTCCCAAATTAGCAATCAGCCCCAGCATTTT. Its protein is CASTIRYGQASQISNQPQHF. Together with reference TRBV28 and TRBJ1-5, the CDR3 gives the full variable domain: DVKVTQSSRYLVKRTGEKVFLECVQDMDHENMFWYRQDPGLGLRLIYFSYDVKMKEKGDIPEGYSVSREKKERFSLILESASTNQTSMYLCASTIRYGQASQISNQPQHFGDGTRLSIL.

This clone was seen only once. This chain uses TRBV28 with TRBJ1-3; no firm D call. CDR1 and CDR2 from the germline V gene are MDHEN and SYDVKM. With 6 bases removed from V and 2 bases from J, the gap between germline ends came to 5 bases. This CDR3 has 12 residues. CDR3 sequence (DNA): TGTGCCAGCAGCTCTGCTGGAAACACCATATATTTT. Protein product: CASSSAGNTIYF.

This chain connects TRBV2 to TRBJ2-1; 11 bases agree with TRBD2. Losses at the gene ends were 7 bases for V and 4 bases for J; bases not matched to a gene: 6. The germline V gene has CDR1 SNHLY and CDR2 FYNNEI. This CDR3 contains 15 residues. The CDR3 spells CASKTGTSGYNEQFF. The CDR3 nucleotides are TGTGCCAGCAAGACCGGGACTAGCGGTTACAATGAGCAGTTCTTC.

The rearrangement uses TRBV28 and TRBJ2-4, with 10 nucleotides matching TRBD2. Unmatched junction bases numbered 11, after V lost 6 bases and J lost 3 bases. The CDR3 spans 17 residues. Germline V CDR1 and CDR2: MDHEN, SYDVKM. The CDR3 DNA reads as TGTGCCAGCAGCCGTCGGACTAGCGGAGTTTACAAAAACATTCAGTACTTC. Translation: CASSRRTSGVYKNIQYF.

The rearrangement uses TRBV18 and TRBJ2-3; D ambiguous. The CDR3 is made up of 12 amino acids. With 3 bases removed from V and 6 bases from J, the gap between germline ends came to 7 bases. Germline V CDR1 and CDR2: KGHSH, LQKENI. CDR3 bases: TGTGCCAGCTCACCGAGATACGATACGCAGTATTTT. This codes for CASSPRYDTQYF.